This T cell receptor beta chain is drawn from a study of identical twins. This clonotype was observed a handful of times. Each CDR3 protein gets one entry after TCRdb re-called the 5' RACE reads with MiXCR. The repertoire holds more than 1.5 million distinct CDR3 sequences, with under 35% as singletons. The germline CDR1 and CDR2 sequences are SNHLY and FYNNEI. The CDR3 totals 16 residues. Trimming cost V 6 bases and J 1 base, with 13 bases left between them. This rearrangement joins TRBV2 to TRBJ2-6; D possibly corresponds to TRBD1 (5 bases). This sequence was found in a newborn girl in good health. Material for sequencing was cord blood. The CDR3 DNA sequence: TGTGCCAGCAGCCAAGGGTCAGGGTCTGGGGCCAACGTCCTGACTTTC. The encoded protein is CASSQGSGSGANVLTF. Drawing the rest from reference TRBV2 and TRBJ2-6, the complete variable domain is EPEVTQTPSHQVTQMGQEVILRCVPISNHLYFYWYRQILGQKVEFLVSFYNNEISEKSEIFDDQFSVERPDGSNFTLKIRSTKLEDSAMYFCASSQGSGSGANVLTFGAGSRLTVL.